Listed below are T cell receptor beta chains from one sample, sequenced in a study of blood T cell repertoires in COVID-19. The protocol was immunoSEQ multiplex PCR, while the TCRdb copy is restricted to in-frame clones and leaves out a portion. The sample includes about 220,000 clones, about four fifths seen only once; the top ten take roughly 1.3%. The specimen was PBMCs or T cells enriched from blood (not recorded which). Receptors were obtained from a woman between 35 and 50 years old with acute COVID-19. Both conserved end residues are part of each CDR3. The listing skips clone size in some rows; elsewhere it reads once, few, many or a size class.

abundance: NA
j_gene: TRBJ2-3
v_gene: TRBV19
CDR3aa: CASSGTRGDTQYF

abundance: NA
j_gene: TRBJ2-6
v_gene: TRBV15
CDR3aa: CATSSNSGANVLTF

abundance: NA
j_gene: TRBJ2-7
v_gene: TRBV7-2
CDR3aa: CASSSRGLEYYEQYF

abundance: NA
j_gene: TRBJ1-5
v_gene: TRBV24-1
CDR3aa: CATGRDQPQHF

abundance: NA
j_gene: TRBJ2-1
v_gene: TRBV7-2
CDR3aa: CASSWRDEQFF

abundance: NA
j_gene: TRBJ1-1
v_gene: TRBV27
CDR3aa: CASRSVPNTEAFF

abundance: NA
j_gene: TRBJ1-5
v_gene: TRBV11-2
CDR3aa: CASSLGRGQPQHF

abundance: NA
j_gene: TRBJ1-1
v_gene: TRBV24-1
CDR3aa: CATSGQPNTEAFF

abundance: NA
j_gene: TRBJ1-3
v_gene: TRBV7-9
CDR3aa: CASSILSGTGHGNTIYF

abundance: NA
j_gene: TRBJ1-1
v_gene: TRBV28
CDR3aa: CATLGENRGWGTEAFF

abundance: NA
j_gene: TRBJ1-1
v_gene: TRBV7-9
CDR3aa: CASSSWRGGALRAFF

abundance: NA
j_gene: TRBJ1-2
v_gene: TRBV9
CDR3aa: CASSTGANYGYTF

abundance: NA
j_gene: TRBJ2-3
v_gene: TRBV27
CDR3aa: CASSPRLAGADTQYF

abundance: NA
j_gene: TRBJ2-7
v_gene: TRBV6-5
CDR3aa: CATLTGGSYEQYF

abundance: NA
j_gene: TRBJ2-3
v_gene: TRBV27
CDR3aa: CASSSPRLAGGVDTQYF

abundance: NA
j_gene: TRBJ2-5
v_gene: TRBV5-1
CDR3aa: CASSPGQGGETQYF

abundance: NA
j_gene: TRBJ2-3
v_gene: TRBV5-4
CDR3aa: CASSLADSDTQYF

abundance: NA
j_gene: TRBJ1-2
v_gene: TRBV14
CDR3aa: CASSPQGALSSGYTF

abundance: NA
j_gene: TRBJ1-6
v_gene: TRBV5-5
CDR3aa: CASSLAGSSSYNSPLHF

abundance: NA
j_gene: TRBJ1-2
v_gene: TRBV19
CDR3aa: CASSNPRGSYGYTF

abundance: NA
j_gene: TRBJ1-1
v_gene: TRBV5-6
CDR3aa: CASSQNRVSWNTEAFF

abundance: NA
j_gene: TRBJ2-7
v_gene: TRBV11-3
CDR3aa: CASSLAAGTYEQYF

abundance: NA
j_gene: TRBJ1-5
v_gene: TRBV6-5
CDR3aa: CASSHDRAPHQPQHF

abundance: once
j_gene: TRBJ2-7
v_gene: TRBV12-3/TRBV12-4
CDR3aa: CASRSGAYEQYF

abundance: NA
j_gene: TRBJ2-3
v_gene: TRBV27
CDR3aa: CASNPLGGGLRWTDTQYF

abundance: NA
j_gene: TRBJ1-2
v_gene: TRBV3-1/TRBV3-2
CDR3aa: CASSQDPNYGYTF

abundance: NA
j_gene: TRBJ2-7
v_gene: TRBV14
CDR3aa: CASSQGTGPYEQYF

abundance: NA
j_gene: TRBJ2-7
v_gene: TRBV2
CDR3aa: CASTRTSGREQYF